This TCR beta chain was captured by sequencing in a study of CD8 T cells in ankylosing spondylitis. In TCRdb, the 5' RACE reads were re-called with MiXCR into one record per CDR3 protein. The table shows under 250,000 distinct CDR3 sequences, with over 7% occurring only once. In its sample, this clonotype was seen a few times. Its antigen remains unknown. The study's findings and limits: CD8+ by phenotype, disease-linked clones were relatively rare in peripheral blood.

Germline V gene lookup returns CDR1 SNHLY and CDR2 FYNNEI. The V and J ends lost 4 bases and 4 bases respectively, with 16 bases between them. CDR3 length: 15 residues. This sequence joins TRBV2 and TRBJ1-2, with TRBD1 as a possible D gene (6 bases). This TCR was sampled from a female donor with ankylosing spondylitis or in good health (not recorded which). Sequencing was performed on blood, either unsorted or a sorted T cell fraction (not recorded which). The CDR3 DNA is TGTGCCAGCAGTGTAGCGGGGGCGAGGATCTATGGCTACACCTTC. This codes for CASSVAGARIYGYTF. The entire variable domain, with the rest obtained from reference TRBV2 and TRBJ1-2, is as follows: EPEVTQTPSHQVTQMGQEVILRCVPISNHLYFYWYRQILGQKVEFLVSFYNNEISEKSEIFDDQFSVERPDGSNFTLKIRSTKLEDSAMYFCASSVAGARIYGYTFGSGTRLTVV.